There are a few counts of the clone carrying this TCR beta chain. This record comes from a study of blood T cells in healthy people across ages. Through a sample-barcoded 5' primer and a J-beta primer mix, a second PCR was run for roughly 7 to 11 cycles. Each CDR3 protein gets one entry after TCRdb re-called the 5' RACE reads with MiXCR. The sample contains over a million distinct CDR3 sequences, under 30% of which appear only once. Trimming removed 8 bases from V and 5 bases from J, with 15 bases in between. CDR3 size: 13 residues. CDR1 is SGHVS, CDR2 FNYEAQ, per germline. In addition, the sample was reused for a study of T cells of mothers and their children. This second report adds: A second PCR was performed with the M1S primer. This primer added sample barcodes and 2-4 random nucleotides. From each mother came over 8 million TCR beta CDR3 reads, and from each child came some 3.2 million.

The V and J genes are TRBV7-6 and TRBJ2-5; D gene unclear. Source material: blood. This sequence was found in a girl aged 2 to 9 in good health. The CDR3 loop reads CASANRALETQYF. In nucleotides, the CDR3 is TGTGCCAGCGCAAACAGAGCCTTGGAGACCCAGTACTTC.